This passage covers 24 T cell receptor beta chains from one sample sequenced in a study of blood T cells in healthy people across ages. Alongside a J-beta primer mix, a sample-barcoded 5' primer served in a second PCR lasting about 6 to 12 cycles. Each CDR3 protein gets one entry after TCRdb re-called the 5' RACE reads with MiXCR. Here the sample spans 550,000 to 650,000 distinct CDR3 sequences, less than 35% being singletons. Sequences were obtained from blood. These receptors were taken from a woman older than 75 in good health.

A remark on this clonotype: A much larger clone is a single base away; this may be a read error. Without the conserved terminal phenylalanine or tryptophan, this CDR3 likely stems from a read error. V is TRBV29-1 and J is TRBJ2-2, with D possibly TRBD2 on 5 matching bases. V was pared by 4 bases and J by 6 bases, with 6 bases between. The germline gives CDR1 SQVTM, CDR2 ANQGSEA. This CDR3 is 11 amino acids long. This CDR3 reads CSVVGAGELFV. The CDR3 DNA reads as TGCAGCGTTGTCGGGGCCGGGGAGCTGTTTGTT.

In its sample, this clonotype was seen many times. This rearrangement joins TRBV11-2 to TRBJ2-3, with 12 bases lining up with TRBD1. The CDR3 length is 15 residues. The germline V gene has CDR1 SGHAT and CDR2 FQNNGV. The V segment lost 4 bases and the J segment 9 bases; nucleotides outside the gene matches: 8. The CDR3 sequence: CASSSGTGGEGTQYF. The CDR3 bases are TGTGCCAGCAGCTCAGGGACAGGGGGCGAAGGGACGCAGTATTTT.

The chain links TRBV4-2 to TRBJ1-6; no reliable D call. Looked up from germline, CDR1 is LGHNA and CDR2 is YNFKEQ. The CDR3 runs to 15 residues. V was shortened by 4 bases and J by 0 bases, with 7 bases between the two germline ends. The CDR3 is CASSPQSSYNSPLHF. As DNA, the CDR3 is TGTGCCAGCAGCCCGCAGAGCTCCTATAATTCACCCCTCCACTTT.

Points on this clonotype: Just one base apart from a much larger clone, this may be a read error. The chain links TRBV3-1 to TRBJ1-6; D remains unclear. CDR3 length: 14 amino acids. Germline CDR1 is LGHDT and CDR2 is YNNKEL (reference sequence). The CDR3 protein is CASSQGGRNSPPHF. The CDR3 DNA reads as TGTGCCAGCAGCCAGGGTGGGCGAAATTCACCCCCCCACTTT. The variable domain in full, with the rest retrieved from reference TRBV3-1 and TRBJ1-6, is DTAVSQTPKYLVTQMGNDKSIKCEQNLGHDTMYWYKQDSKKFLKIMFSYNNKELIINETVPNRFSPKSPDKAHLNLHINSLELGDSAVYFCASSQGGRNSPPHFGNGTRLTVT.

The chain couples TRBV12-5 to TRBJ2-7; D gene unclear. The J call is doubtful: the DNA matches TRBJ2-5 better. There are 13 residues in the CDR3. Germline CDR1 reads LGHNT; CDR2 reads FRNRAP. The CDR3 DNA follows: TGTGCTAGTGGTTTCCAGGTAGGAGAGACCCAGTACTTC. Protein product: CASGFQVGETQYF.

This clonotype occurred many times. The genes are TRBV4-2 and TRBJ1-5; 7 bases are shared with TRBD1. The CDR3 covers 15 residues. V shed 0 bases, J shed 7 bases, and the junction held 6 bases outside the gene matches. Germline V gene data show CDR1 as LGHNA and CDR2 as YNFKEQ. The CDR3 here is CASSQDGDSSQPQHF. The CDR3 DNA follows: TGTGCCAGCAGCCAAGATGGGGACAGTTCCCAGCCCCAGCATTTT.

This clonotype came up a few times. V and J are TRBV30 and TRBJ2-7; the D is unclear. The CDR3 length is 12 residues. From germline, CDR1 is GTSNPN and CDR2 SVGIG (reference sequence). Trimming left V 2 bases short and J 7 bases short, with 12 bases between. The CDR3 loop is CAWSHTSHEQYF. The CDR3 nucleotides read TGTGCCTGGAGTCATACAAGCCATGAGCAGTACTTC.

This clonotype has ten or more counts. The chain employs TRBV20-1 and TRBJ1-2; 12 nucleotides match TRBD1. Germline lookup yields CDR1 DFQATT and CDR2 SNEGSKA (reference sequence). Trimming removed 4 bases from V and 7 bases from J; junction bases left unmatched: 10. The length of the CDR3 is 15 residues. The CDR3: CSATRRDRGRGGYTF. CDR3 in DNA: TGCAGTGCTACCCGCCGGGACAGGGGGCGAGGTGGCTACACCTTC.

This clonotype has just a few counts. The chain carries TRBV7-2 and TRBJ2-7; 10 bases line up with TRBD2. Germline V CDR1 and CDR2: SGHTA, FQGNSA. Trimming removed 6 bases from V and 7 bases from J; junction bases left unmatched: 12. The CDR3 has 15 amino acids. CDR3 loop: CTSSATSGVYNEQYF. The CDR3 DNA reads TGTACCAGCAGTGCAACTAGCGGGGTATACAATGAGCAGTACTTC.

This clonotype was found many times. The V and J genes are TRBV27 and TRBJ2-5; D might be TRBD1 or TRBD2, each matching 6 bases. The length of the CDR3 is 16 residues. Germline V CDR1 and CDR2: MNHEY, SMNVEV (reference sequence). V shed 1 base and J shed 5 bases, with 17 bases lying between them. The CDR3 nucleotides are TGTGCCAGCAGTTTATATGGCAGGGGAGGTGGTGAGACCCAGTACTTC. Encoded protein: CASSLYGRGGGETQYF.

Many counts were recorded for this clonotype. V and J are TRBV7-2 and TRBJ1-6; D gene ambiguous. The CDR3 has 16 residues. The ends were cut back, 0 bases at V and 0 bases at J, with 6 bases in the middle. CDR1 and CDR2 (germline): SGHTA, FQGNSA. CDR3 DNA: TGTGCCAGCAGCTTAGCTGTGGGCTCCTATAATTCACCCCTCCACTTT. Protein sequence: CASSLAVGSYNSPLHF.

This clonotype was counted many times. J is TRBJ1-2 and V is TRBV28; 7 bases map to TRBD1. The CDR3 runs 17 residues. The V gene's germline CDR1 is MDHEN and CDR2 SYDVKM. V was clipped by 3 bases and J by 2 bases; unmatched bases: 12. The CDR3 sequence is CASSFHGTVALNYGYTF. In DNA, the CDR3 is TGTGCCAGCAGTTTCCACGGGACAGTGGCCTTGAACTATGGCTACACCTTC.

A few counts support this clonotype. The genes are TRBV14 and TRBJ1-2; D gene unclear. The V gene's germline CDR1 is SGHDN and CDR2 FVKESK. The CDR3 spans 14 residues. Between the trimmed V and J ends, which lost 0 bases and 8 bases, there was a span of 13 bases. The CDR3 spells CASSQDKFREGYTF. In DNA form, the CDR3 reads TGTGCCAGCAGCCAAGATAAATTTCGGGAGGGCTACACCTTC.

The sample holds many counts of this clonotype. The chain is built from TRBV7-9 and TRBJ1-1, with a tentative D call TRBD1 (5 bases). The CDR3 is 13 amino acids. Trimming left V 6 bases short and J 3 bases short, with 11 bases between. The V gene's germline CDR1 is SEHNR and CDR2 FQNEAQ (reference sequence). The CDR3 bases are TGTGCCAGCAGTACGGGGGGTCACACTGAAGCTTTCTTT. It specifies CASSTGGHTEAFF.

This clonotype was seen many times. This rearrangement joins TRBV7-6 to TRBJ2-5, with 9 bases lining up with TRBD2. The germline gives CDR1 SGHVS, CDR2 FNYEAQ. V gave up 1 base and J gave up 5 bases; unmatched junction bases: 8. The CDR3 consists of 16 residues. This CDR3 reads CASSLVSSGGRETQYF. In nucleotides, the CDR3 is TGTGCCAGCAGCTTAGTTTCAAGCGGGGGGCGGGAGACCCAGTACTTC.

The chain joins TRBV20-1 to TRBJ2-3; D gene uncertain. CDR1 is DFQATT, CDR2 SNEGSKA, per germline (reference sequence). The CDR3 consists of 14 residues. The V end was cut by 5 bases, the J end by 0 bases, with 12 bases between. The CDR3: CSADDATSTDTQYF. In DNA form, the CDR3 reads TGCAGTGCTGACGACGCGACTAGCACAGATACGCAGTATTTT.

V usage is TRBV24-1 and J usage is TRBJ2-1; 10 bases match TRBD1. The CDR3 sequence is 15 residues long. With V trimmed by 2 bases and J by 8 bases, 5 bases remained unmatched. The V gene's germline CDR1 is KGHDR and CDR2 SFDVKD. The CDR3, as DNA: TGTGCCACCAGTGATTCCCGACAGGGGGCGGATGAGCAGTTCTTC. Protein product: CATSDSRQGADEQFF.

The chain uses TRBV9 and TRBJ2-7; D may be TRBD2 (6 bases). This CDR3 is 15 amino acids long. Trimming removed 4 bases at V and 7 bases at J, with 21 bases between. Per the germline V gene, CDR1 is SGDLS and CDR2 is YYNGEE. CDR3 DNA: TGTGCCAGCAGCCTATGGTCCCGGGAGAGCGATGAGCAGTACTTC. The encoded protein is CASSLWSRESDEQYF. The whole variable domain, filled in from reference TRBV9 and TRBJ2-7, reads DSGVTQTPKHLITATGQRVTLRCSPRSGDLSVYWYQQSLDQGLQFLIQYYNGEERAKGNILERFSAQQFPDLHSELNLSSLELGDSALYFCASSLWSRESDEQYFGPGTRLTVT.

This clonotype was recorded many times. The chain uses TRBV20-1 and TRBJ1-5; 10 nucleotides match TRBD1. V was pared by 5 bases and J by 2 bases, with 6 bases of the junction left unmatched. CDR3 length: 15 residues. The germline gives CDR1 DFQATT, CDR2 SNEGSKA (reference sequence). CDR3 sequence reads: CSAQPGQGRNQPQHF. CDR3 nucleotides: TGCAGTGCTCAACCGGGACAGGGGCGCAATCAGCCCCAGCATTTT.

This clonotype was picked up many times. J is TRBJ2-7 and V is TRBV5-1; D is undetermined. Per germline, CDR1 SGHRS and CDR2 YFSETQ. V dropped 4 bases and J dropped 4 bases, with 18 bases sitting between them. The CDR3 consists of 15 residues. The DNA of the CDR3 is TGCGCCAGCAGCCCCGGCCTCACCGGCAATTACGAGCAGTACTTC. Encoded protein: CASSPGLTGNYEQYF.

J is TRBJ2-7 and V is TRBV6-1; 14 bases agree with TRBD2. The end of the DNA fits TRBJ2-5 better, so the J call may be wrong. The CDR3 is 17 residues long. Per germline, CDR1 MNHNS and CDR2 SASEGT. CDR3: CASSLKSGTSGSETQYF. CDR3 in DNA: TGTGCCAGCAGCTTGAAGTCAGGGACTAGCGGGAGTGAGACCCAGTACTTC.

This clonotype was observed a few times. This chain uses TRBV20-1 with TRBJ2-1, with 10 bases matching TRBD2. CDR3 length equals 15 residues. Germline CDR1 is DFQATT and CDR2 is SNEGSKA (reference sequence). V lost 4 bases, J lost 7 bases, and 10 bases stayed unmatched. The CDR3 loop is CSATRAAGGLNEQFF. The CDR3 DNA reads TGCAGTGCTACGAGGGCAGCGGGGGGGCTGAATGAGCAGTTCTTC.

This clonotype was observed many times. V and J are TRBV6-5 and TRBJ1-5; weak D call: TRBD1 (6 bases). With 2 bases removed from V and 5 bases from J, the gap between germline ends came to 16 bases. The CDR3 loop spans 16 amino acids. Germline assignment: CDR1 MNHEY and CDR2 SVGAGI. The CDR3 DNA reads TGTGCCAGCAGTTACCTCCCCCGGGGGGCGCATCAGCCCCAGCATTTT. This translates into CASSYLPRGAHQPQHF.

This chain links TRBV20-1 with TRBJ1-1; 8 bases are shared with TRBD1. V gave up 6 bases and J gave up 0 bases; unmatched junction bases: 18. This CDR3 has 18 residues. Germline CDR1 DFQATT, CDR2 SNEGSKA (reference sequence). The CDR3 is CSALWSPGGWGLNTEAFF. CDR3 sequence (DNA): TGCAGTGCCCTTTGGAGTCCAGGGGGCTGGGGCCTGAACACTGAAGCTTTCTTT.